The next 6 T cell receptor beta chains were all read from a single sample in a study of monozygotic twins with inflammatory bowel disease. TCRdb re-called the 5' RACE reads and shows each CDR3 protein once, DNA omitted. Here the sample table reports approximately 400,000 distinct CDR3 sequences. Sequences were obtained from blood. The receptors were sampled from a human donor with ulcerative colitis or Crohn's disease, or a healthy co-twin of an affected twin (not recorded which).

The J gene is TRBJ2-3, the V gene TRBV5-4. Germline loops: CDR1 SGHNT, CDR2 YYREEE (reference sequence). The CDR3 spans 12 residues. The CDR3 spells CASSFRTDTQYF.

The rearrangement joins TRBV4-1 to TRBJ1-5. Germline CDR1 is MGHRA and CDR2 is YSYEKL. The CDR3 is 16 amino acids. Here the CDR3 reads CASSQESRVRGQPQHF.

V is TRBV6-5 and J is TRBJ1-1; TCRdb's D call, TRBD1, is unchecked because there is no DNA. The CDR3 totals 17 residues. Germline V gene lookup returns CDR1 MNHEY and CDR2 SVGAGI. CDR3 loop: CASSHGQDPGANTEAFF.

V gene TRBV9 combines with J gene TRBJ2-7; the TRBD1 assignment by TCRdb is unverifiable without DNA. The length of the CDR3 is 18 residues. The V gene's germline CDR1 is SGDLS and CDR2 YYNGEE. Here the CDR3 reads CASSVTGTGGPFLYEQYF.

CDR3: CASSAAGLYNSPLHF. The V gene is TRBV6-1, the J gene TRBJ1-6. Germline-derived CDR1 and CDR2 are MNHNS and SASEGT. The CDR3 runs to 15 residues.

The CDR3 spells CASSLGRSLRETQYF. The rearrangement uses TRBV7-2 and TRBJ2-5. Per germline, CDR1 SGHTA and CDR2 FQGNSA. The CDR3 length is 15 residues.